This T cell receptor beta chain is drawn from a study of T-cell reconstitution after alpha-beta-depleted transplantation in children. As it was prepared, the TCRbeta library received unique molecular identifiers. TCRdb re-analysed the PCR reads in MiXCR, keeping a single row per CDR3 protein. The sample records just over 350,000 distinct CDR3 sequences, 13% being singletons. The V end was cut by 0 bases, the J end by 0 bases, with 10 bases between. The germline V gene has CDR1 DFQATT and CDR2 SNEGSKA (reference sequence). CDR3 size: 15 residues. This clonotype was seen ten or more times. The sequence was collected from a human donor who donated a stem cell graft to a child with Fanconi anemia. J is TRBJ2-3 and V is TRBV20-1; unclear D gene. This sample comprised PBMCs, obtained from the stem cell graft. This CDR3 is CSARDLVASTDTQYF. CDR3 sequence (DNA): TGCAGTGCTAGAGATTTGGTGGCTAGCACAGATACGCAGTATTTT.